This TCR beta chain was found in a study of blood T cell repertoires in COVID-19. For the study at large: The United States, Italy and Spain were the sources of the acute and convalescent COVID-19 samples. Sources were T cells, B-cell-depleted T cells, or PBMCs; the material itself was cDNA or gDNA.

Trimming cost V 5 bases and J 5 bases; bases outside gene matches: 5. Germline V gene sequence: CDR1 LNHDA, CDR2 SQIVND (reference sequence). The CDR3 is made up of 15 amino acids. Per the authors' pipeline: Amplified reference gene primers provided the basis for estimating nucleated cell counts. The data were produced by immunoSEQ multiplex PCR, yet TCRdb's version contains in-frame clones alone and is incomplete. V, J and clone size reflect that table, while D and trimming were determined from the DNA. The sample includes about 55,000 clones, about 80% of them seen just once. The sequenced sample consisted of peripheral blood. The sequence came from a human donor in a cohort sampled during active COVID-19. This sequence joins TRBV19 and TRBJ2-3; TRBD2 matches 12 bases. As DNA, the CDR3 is TGTGCCAGTAGTCCTAGCGGGGGGGCCTTAGATACGCAGTATTTT. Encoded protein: CASSPSGGALDTQYF.